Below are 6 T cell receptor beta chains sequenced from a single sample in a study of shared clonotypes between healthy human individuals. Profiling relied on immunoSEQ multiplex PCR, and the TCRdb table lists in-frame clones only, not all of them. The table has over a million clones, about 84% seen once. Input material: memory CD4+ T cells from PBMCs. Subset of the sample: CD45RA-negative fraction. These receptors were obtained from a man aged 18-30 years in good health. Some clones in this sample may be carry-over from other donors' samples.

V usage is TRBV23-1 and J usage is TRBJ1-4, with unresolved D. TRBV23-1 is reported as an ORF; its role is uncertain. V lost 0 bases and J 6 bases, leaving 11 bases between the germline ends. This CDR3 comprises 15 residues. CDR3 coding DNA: TGCGCCAGCAGTCAATCATCCACGGCTGATGAAAAACTGTTTTTT. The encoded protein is CASSQSSTADEKLFF.

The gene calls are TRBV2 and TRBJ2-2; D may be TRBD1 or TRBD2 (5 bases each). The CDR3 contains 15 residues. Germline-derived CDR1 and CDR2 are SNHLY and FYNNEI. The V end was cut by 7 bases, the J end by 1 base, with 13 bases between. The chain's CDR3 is CASTGTEVNTGELFF. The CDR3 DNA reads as TGTGCCAGCACTGGGACGGAGGTGAACACCGGGGAGCTGTTTTTT.

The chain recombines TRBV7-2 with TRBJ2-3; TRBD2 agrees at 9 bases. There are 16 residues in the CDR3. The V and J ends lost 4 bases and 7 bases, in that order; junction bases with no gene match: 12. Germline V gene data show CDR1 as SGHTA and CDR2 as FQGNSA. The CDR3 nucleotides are TGTGCCAGCAGCTCGACGGCTAGCGGGAAGTTCAATACGCAGTATTTT. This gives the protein CASSSTASGKFNTQYF.

The CDR3 loop reads CASRWLAGGGGGSGANVLTF. DNA for the CDR3: TGTGCCAGCAGATGGCTAGCGGGAGGAGGTGGGGGCTCTGGGGCCAACGTCCTGACTTTC. This chain connects TRBV27 to TRBJ2-6, with TRBD2 matching over 11 bases. The J segment lost 0 bases and the V segment lost 6 bases, leaving 13 bases of the junction unmatched. The V gene's germline CDR1 is MNHEY and CDR2 SMNVEV (reference sequence). The CDR3 consists of 20 residues.

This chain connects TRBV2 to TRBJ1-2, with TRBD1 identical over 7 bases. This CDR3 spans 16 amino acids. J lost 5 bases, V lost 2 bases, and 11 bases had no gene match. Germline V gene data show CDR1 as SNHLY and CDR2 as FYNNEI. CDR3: CASSEYFPDREYGYTF. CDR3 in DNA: TGTGCCAGCAGTGAATATTTCCCCGACAGGGAGTATGGCTACACCTTC.

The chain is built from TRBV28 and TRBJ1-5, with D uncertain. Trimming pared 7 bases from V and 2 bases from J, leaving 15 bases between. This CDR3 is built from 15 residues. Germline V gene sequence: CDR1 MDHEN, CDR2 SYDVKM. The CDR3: CASIGSWAGNQPQHF. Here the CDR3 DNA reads TGTGCCAGCATCGGCTCCTGGGCGGGCAATCAGCCCCAGCATTTT.